Following are 27 T cell receptor beta chains from one sample sequenced in a study of shared T cell receptors in the human thymus. Repertoires were generated with immunoSEQ multiplex PCR, while TCRdb's copy carries only in-frame clones and drops some. The sample records 450,000 to 650,000 clones, 78% being singletons. The sample was also linked to a second study, of human thymus T cells.

Sequencing input: thymocytes. All receptors derive from a boy in the first two years of life with a congenital heart defect.

The V and J genes are TRBV5-1 and TRBJ2-1; the match to TRBD2 covers 8 bases. The germline CDR1 and CDR2 sequences are SGHRS and YFSETQ. CDR3 length equals 16 residues. Germline trimming cut 4 bases from V and 7 bases from J; bases unmatched to any gene: 13. The DNA for the CDR3 is TGCGCCAGCAGCCTTGGGGGGACTAGGCGCATAAATGAGCAGTTCTTC. Protein sequence: CASSLGGTRRINEQFF.

The chain employs TRBV2 and TRBJ2-7; tentative D call: TRBD2 (6 bases). Germline loops: CDR1 SNHLY, CDR2 FYNNEI. V lost 6 bases and J 5 bases, leaving 29 bases between the germline ends. This CDR3 region has 18 residues. CDR3 residues: CASRPPWGDRDGRNEQYF. In DNA form, the CDR3 reads TGTGCCAGCAGGCCCCCTTGGGGGGATCGGGATGGGAGAAACGAGCAGTACTTC.

The rearrangement joins TRBV10-3 to TRBJ2-3; D perhaps matches TRBD1 (5 bases). The CDR3 loop spans 17 amino acids. CDR1 and CDR2 (germline): ENHRY, SYGVKD. V was pared by 2 bases and J by 2 bases, with 17 bases between. The CDR3 reads CAISEGKGRQPTDTQYF. The DNA of the CDR3 is TGTGCCATCAGTGAGGGGAAGGGGCGGCAGCCCACAGATACGCAGTATTTT.

This clone is a singleton in its sample. The rearrangement uses TRBV11-2 and TRBJ2-7, with D possibly being TRBD2 (5 bases). CDR3 length equals 17 residues. CDR1 and CDR2 (germline): SGHAT, FQNNGV. The V end was cut by 0 bases, the J end by 0 bases, with 15 bases between. The CDR3 here is CASSLDSAGLHSYEQYF. The CDR3 bases are TGTGCCAGCAGCTTAGATTCCGCGGGTCTTCACTCCTACGAGCAGTACTTC.

This chain uses TRBV6-1 with TRBJ2-1, with D perhaps matching TRBD1 (6 bases). The germline V and J ends were trimmed by 4 bases and 7 bases, with 14 bases remaining between them. The CDR3 runs to 14 residues. Germline V gene data show CDR1 as MNHNS and CDR2 as SASEGT. The CDR3 loop is CASSARFQGNEQFF. The CDR3 DNA is TGTGCCAGCAGTGCCCGATTCCAGGGGAATGAGCAGTTCTTC.

The chain joins TRBV27 to TRBJ2-6, with 9 bases identical to TRBD2. The CDR3 is made up of 19 amino acids. With V trimmed by 3 bases and J by 0 bases, 9 bases remained unmatched. CDR1 is MNHEY and CDR2 is SMNVEV in the germline V gene (reference sequence). The CDR3 region has the DNA TGTGCCAGCAGTTTTGCGGGAGGGCCGGGATTCTCTGGGGCCAACGTCCTGACTTTC. Protein sequence: CASSFAGGPGFSGANVLTF. Looking up the rest from reference TRBV27 and TRBJ2-6 gives the full variable domain: EAQVTQNPRYLITVTGKKLTVTCSQNMNHEYMSWYRQDPGLGLRQIYYSMNVEVTDKGDVPEGYKVSRKEKRNFPLILESPSPNQTSLYFCASSFAGGPGFSGANVLTFGAGSRLTVL.

This clone showed up just a few times. Other DNA sequences in this sample translate to the same CDR3. This chain uses TRBV29-1 with TRBJ2-7, with 7 bases that match TRBD1. There are 12 residues in the CDR3. V trimming: 5 bases; J trimming: 0 bases; junction bases outside the gene matches: 1. CDR1 is SQVTM, CDR2 ANQGSEA, per germline. The CDR3 sequence: CSVRDSSYEQYF. The CDR3 DNA reads as TGCAGCGTTCGGGACAGCTCCTACGAGCAGTACTTC.

The CDR3 reads CASSLAAYNEQFF. The CDR3 nucleotides are TGTGCCAGCTCACTAGCGGCCTACAATGAGCAGTTCTTC. The V gene is TRBV18, the J gene TRBJ2-1; weak D call: TRBD2 (6 bases). The CDR3 extends over 13 amino acids. In germline, CDR1 is KGHSH, CDR2 LQKENI. Between the trimmed V and J ends, which lost 4 bases and 2 bases, there was a span of 6 bases. The entire variable domain, with the rest obtained from reference TRBV18 and TRBJ2-1, is as follows: NAGVMQNPRHLVRRRGQEARLRCSPMKGHSHVYWYRQLPEEGLKFMVYLQKENIIDESGMPKERFSAEFPKEGPSILRIQQVVRGDSAAYFCASSLAAYNEQFFGPGTRLTVL.

The rearrangement joins TRBV7-9 to TRBJ2-3; 10 bases map to TRBD2. Trimming at V came to 2 bases and at J to 1 base, leaving 3 bases not matched to a gene. The CDR3 length is 16 residues. The V gene's germline CDR1 is SEHNR and CDR2 FQNEAQ (reference sequence). CDR3 residues: CASSLTSGAGTDTQYF. The CDR3 bases are TGTGCCAGCAGCTTAACTAGCGGGGCAGGCACAGATACGCAGTATTTT.

This chain joins TRBV30 and TRBJ1-4; D is perhaps TRBD1 (5 bases). The germline V gene has CDR1 GTSNPN and CDR2 SVGIG (reference sequence). The CDR3 spans 14 residues. V lost 3 bases to trimming and J lost 6 bases, with 14 bases between them. The CDR3 sequence is CAWRRRGSYEKLFF. The CDR3 region has the DNA TGTGCCTGGAGAAGGCGGGGGTCTTATGAAAAACTGTTTTTT.

The chain has TRBV2 and TRBJ2-7, with D perhaps TRBD2 (6 bases). CDR1 is SNHLY, CDR2 FYNNEI, per germline. The V and J ends lost 8 bases and 2 bases respectively, with 10 bases between them. This CDR3 is 12 amino acids long. The CDR3 DNA reads as TGTGCCAGCGGGCGGGAAGCCTACGAGCAGTACTTC. Translation gives CASGREAYEQYF.

This rearrangement joins TRBV11-2 to TRBJ2-1; weak D call: TRBD1 (6 bases). Looked up from germline, CDR1 is SGHAT and CDR2 is FQNNGV. Trimming removed 4 bases at V and 14 bases at J, with 18 bases between. The CDR3 is 13 amino acids. DNA for the CDR3: TGTGCCAGCAGCTCTCAGGGGCAGGCTGGGAAGTTCTTC. Its protein is CASSSQGQAGKFF. The full variable domain, its missing parts supplied by reference TRBV11-2 and TRBJ2-1, is EAGVAQSPRYKIIEKRQSVAFWCNPISGHATLYWYQQILGQGPKLLIQFQNNGVVDDSQLPKDRFSAERLKGVDSTLKIQPAKLEDSAVYLCASSSQGQAGKFFGPGTRLTVL.

The chain carries TRBV19 and TRBJ2-3, with D perhaps matching TRBD2 (5 bases). V lost 6 bases to trimming and J lost 2 bases, with 9 bases between them. This CDR3 is built from 13 residues. CDR1 and CDR2 from the germline V gene are LNHDA and SQIVND (reference sequence). The CDR3 protein is CASSQRITDTQYF. CDR3 nucleotide sequence: TGTGCCAGTAGCCAGCGGATCACAGATACGCAGTATTTT.

The rearrangement links TRBV10-3 to TRBJ1-2, with 11 positions matching TRBD1. Unmatched junction bases numbered 10, after V lost 6 bases and J lost 7 bases. The length of the CDR3 is 15 residues. Germline CDR1 reads ENHRY; CDR2 reads SYGVKD. The DNA for the CDR3 is TGTGCCATCAGGGGTCCGAGGGACAGGGGGGCTGGCTACACCTTC. This codes for CAIRGPRDRGAGYTF.

Only a few counts were recorded for this clone. The chain couples TRBV29-1 to TRBJ2-4; maybe TRBD2 (6 bases). The CDR3 has 15 residues. Deletions cut 3 bases from V and 0 bases from J, with 12 bases between. Germline V CDR1 and CDR2: SQVTM, ANQGSEA. CDR3 nucleotide sequence: TGCAGCGTTGAGTTAGCGGTTCTAGCCAAAAACATTCAGTACTTC. Encoded protein: CSVELAVLAKNIQYF. Combining the CDR3 with reference TRBV29-1 and TRBJ2-4 gives the whole variable domain SAVISQKPSRDICQRGTSLTIQCQVDSQVTMMFWYRQQPGQSLTLIATANQGSEATYESGFVIDKFPISRPNLTFSTLTVSNMSPEDSSIYLCSVELAVLAKNIQYFGAGTRLSVL.

The chain employs TRBV4-2 and TRBJ2-7, with D possibly matching TRBD1 (5 bases). Deletions cut 3 bases from V and 5 bases from J, with 11 bases between. This CDR3 has 13 amino acids. The germline V gene has CDR1 LGHNA and CDR2 YNFKEQ. This chain's CDR3 is CASSQVRADEQYF. CDR3 coding DNA: TGTGCCAGCAGCCAGGTCAGGGCGGACGAGCAGTACTTC.

The gene calls are TRBV10-3 and TRBJ2-7; a weak D match, TRBD1 (6 bases). This CDR3 contains 14 residues. Germline V lookup: CDR1 ENHRY, CDR2 SYGVKD. V dropped 7 bases and J dropped 2 bases, with 15 bases sitting between them. The CDR3, as DNA: TGTGCCATCACACCCAAACAGGGCGCCTACGAGCAGTACTTC. This sequence encodes CAITPKQGAYEQYF.

This chain uses TRBV5-1 with TRBJ2-1; 15 bases align to TRBD2. This CDR3 is built from 18 residues. CDR1 and CDR2 from the germline V gene are SGHRS and YFSETQ. V dropped 5 bases and J dropped 4; count of bases not matched to a gene: 10. In DNA form, the CDR3 reads TGCGCCAGCAGAACACCTGCCGGGACTAGCGGGGGGTACAATGAGCAGTTCTTC. It yields the protein CASRTPAGTSGGYNEQFF.

CDR3 DNA sequence: TGTGCCAGCAGTGAAGCCCGCGCGCCGAAGTACTTC. Protein product: CASSEARAPKYF. V usage is TRBV6-1 and J usage is TRBJ2-7; no clear D. The CDR3 sequence is 12 residues long. The V and J ends lost 0 bases and 11 bases respectively, with 11 bases between them. Germline CDR1 and CDR2: MNHNS and SASEGT.

This chain's CDR3 is CASSPTWDNKKQYF. CDR3 DNA: TGTGCCAGCAGTCCAACTTGGGACAACAAGAAGCAGTACTTC. This chain links TRBV27 with TRBJ2-7; D possibly corresponds to TRBD1 (6 bases). Germline V gives CDR1 MNHEY, CDR2 SMNVEV (reference sequence). V was pared by 5 bases and J by 8 bases, with 19 bases between. This CDR3 is 14 amino acids long.

The chain recombines TRBV7-2 with TRBJ2-1, with 8 positions matching TRBD2. This CDR3 contains 16 residues. J was trimmed by 3 bases and V by 1 base; bases with no gene match: 5. The germline V gene encodes CDR1 SGHTA and CDR2 FQGNSA. The CDR3 loop is CASSLERELNYNEQFF. The DNA of the CDR3 is TGTGCCAGCAGCTTAGAGCGGGAGCTAAACTACAATGAGCAGTTCTTC.

This clone was counted between two and nine times. The chain combines TRBV19 with TRBJ2-6, with TRBD1 matching over 8 bases. Germline V gene lookup returns CDR1 LNHDA and CDR2 SQIVND (reference sequence). The CDR3 extends over 16 amino acids. The trim removed 10 bases at V and 0 bases at J, leaving 8 bases unmatched. This chain's CDR3 is CATTDRAGSGANVLTF. In DNA form, the CDR3 reads TGTGCCACCACGGACAGGGCGGGCTCTGGGGCCAACGTCCTGACTTTC.

The V call is TRBV28, the J call TRBJ1-2; 7 nucleotides match TRBD1. J was trimmed by 8 bases and V by 4 bases; bases with no gene match: 10. There are 14 residues in the CDR3. From germline, CDR1 is MDHEN and CDR2 SYDVKM. CDR3 DNA: TGTGCCAGCAGTTGGGGACAGCAGTCGGGGGGCTACACCTTC. This encodes CASSWGQQSGGYTF.

The chain links TRBV18 to TRBJ2-1, with 15 nucleotides matching TRBD2. Per the germline V gene, CDR1 is KGHSH and CDR2 is LQKENI. Trimming at V came to 3 bases and at J to 5 bases, leaving 5 bases not matched to a gene. CDR3 size: 17 residues. The CDR3 DNA reads TGTGCCAGCTCACCCCGGACTAGCGGGAGGGCCGACAATGAGCAGTTCTTC. It is translated as CASSPRTSGRADNEQFF.

This clone was recorded a few times. The chain links TRBV28 to TRBJ1-2, with 9 bases aligning to TRBD1. CDR1 MDHEN and CDR2 SYDVKM come from the germline V gene. The V segment lost 6 bases and the J segment 0 bases; nucleotides outside the gene matches: 11. The CDR3 has 17 residues. DNA for the CDR3: TGTGCCAGCAGCGGCCGGGACAGGGTTCCGGCTAACTATGGCTACACCTTC. Translating gives CASSGRDRVPANYGYTF.

The genes are TRBV11-2 and TRBJ1-2; 9 positions match TRBD1. CDR1 is SGHAT, CDR2 FQNNGV, per germline. The trim removed 5 bases at V and 2 bases at J, leaving 9 bases unmatched. The CDR3 runs 16 residues. This CDR3 reads CASSPRTGDPNYGYTF. CDR3 bases: TGTGCCAGCAGCCCCCGGACAGGGGACCCCAACTATGGCTACACCTTC. Based on the CDR3 plus reference TRBV11-2 and TRBJ1-2, the full variable domain is EAGVAQSPRYKIIEKRQSVAFWCNPISGHATLYWYQQILGQGPKLLIQFQNNGVVDDSQLPKDRFSAERLKGVDSTLKIQPAKLEDSAVYLCASSPRTGDPNYGYTFGSGTRLTVV.

This chain links TRBV7-6 with TRBJ1-2; 8 bases line up with TRBD1. The CDR3 has 19 residues. CDR1 is SGHVS and CDR2 is FNYEAQ in the germline V gene. J gave up 1 base and V 5 bases, and 18 bases lay outside the gene matches. Written as DNA, the CDR3 is TGTGCCAGCAGCCCATGGACAGGGCTGGCACTCACGGGTAACTATGGCTACACCTTC. Translated: CASSPWTGLALTGNYGYTF.